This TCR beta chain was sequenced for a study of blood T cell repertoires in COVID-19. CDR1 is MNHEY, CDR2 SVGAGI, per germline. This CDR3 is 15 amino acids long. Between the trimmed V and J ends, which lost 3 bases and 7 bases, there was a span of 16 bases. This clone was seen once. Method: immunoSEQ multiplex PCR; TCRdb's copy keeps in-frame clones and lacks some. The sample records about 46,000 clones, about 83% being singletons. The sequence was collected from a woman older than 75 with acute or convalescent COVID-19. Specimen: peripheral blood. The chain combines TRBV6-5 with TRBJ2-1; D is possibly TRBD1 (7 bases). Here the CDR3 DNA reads TGTGCCAGCAGTTATGGAGGGGGCGGTAGGAATGAGCAGTTCTTC. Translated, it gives CASSYGGGGRNEQFF.